This T cell receptor (beta chain) appears in the sequencing data of a study of T cell responses to AZD1222 COVID-19 vaccine. This table comes from immunoSEQ multiplex PCR, and its TCRdb copy is limited to in-frame clones, with some not included. The table has around 150,000 clones, 70% to 90% seen once. In the case of this clone: Its antigen is unknown.

In germline, CDR1 is SNHLY, CDR2 FYNNEI. The CDR3 covers 16 residues. V was shortened by 5 bases and J by 6 bases, with 20 bases between the two germline ends. Study observations and caveats: Clonal diversity may have been underestimated in mostly white British donors. Increased Spike-specific TCR breadth and depth were observed after two AZD1222 doses. The reported proportion of spike-specific TCRs targeting unmutated variant regions was nearly half.

The starting material was peripheral blood, obtained 28 days after the second dose of the MenACWY control vaccine. The source is an adult who received the MenACWY meningococcal vaccine as a control. The chain is built from TRBV2 and TRBJ1-5; possible D gene TRBD1, 6 bases. DNA for the CDR3: TGTGCCAGCAGTCAACAGGGACTGGGCCTTGGTCAGCCCCAGCATTTT. Residues: CASSQQGLGLGQPQHF.